A selection of T cell receptor beta chains follows, all from one sample in a study of OX40 agonist ivuxolimab in advanced cancers. Sequenced by immunoSEQ multiplex PCR; TCRdb stores in-frame clones only, minus some. The sample has fewer than 80,000 clones, roughly 88% seen once; the top ten hold less than 6.5%. The sequencing here drew on CD4+ or CD8+ T cells sorted from blood, taken in a trial of the OX40 agonist ivuxolimab. Receptors were obtained from an adult with an advanced solid tumor such as melanoma, head and neck, liver or kidney cancer. Each CDR3 is given with its conserved first and last residue. Each record gives: J gene, V gene, clone size, D gene, CDR3 DNA, CDR3 protein. A D gene is named only where the DNA matches it firmly. The size field is filled for only some rows; it gives once, few, many or a size class.

>TRBJ2-7|TRBV27|NA|NA
TGTGCCAGCACTCCGGCAGTTAGCTCCTACGAGCAGTACTTC
CASTPAVSSYEQYF
>TRBJ1-5|TRBV6-5|NA|NA
TGTGCCATCAGCCCCGACAGTAGCAATCAGCCCCAGCATTTT
CAISPDSSNQPQHF
>TRBJ2-5|TRBV6-5|NA|NA
TGTGCCAGCAGCCCTCGGGTGGAAGCGACCCAGTACTTC
CASSPRVEATQYF
>TRBJ1-4|TRBV7-2|NA|NA
TGTGCCAGCAGCTTAGCGCGAGTTCTAAGGGGAGGCGATGAAAAACTGTTTTTT
CASSLARVLRGGDEKLFF
>TRBJ1-5|TRBV7-8|NA|NA
TGTGCCAGCAGCTCAAGGACAGACCTGGGCCCCCAGCATTTT
CASSSRTDLGPQHF
>TRBJ1-1|TRBV2|NA|NA
TGTGCCAGCAGTGAAGCGCGGTATTCAACTGAAGCTTTCTTT
CASSEARYSTEAFF
>TRBJ1-1|TRBV5-1|few|TRBD1
TGCGCCAGCAGCGCCGGGACAGGGGTTAACACTGAAGCTTTCTTT
CASSAGTGVNTEAFF
>TRBJ2-7|TRBV6-5|NA|TRBD2
TGTGCCAGCAGTTTAGGACTAGGTCTGGGCGAGCAGTACTTC
CASSLGLGLGEQYF
>TRBJ1-1|TRBV28|NA|TRBD1
TGTGCCAGCAGTTTATTCGGTGGAGGGACAGGGGGGGTTATGAACACTGAAGCTTTCTTT
CASSLFGGGTGGVMNTEAFF
>TRBJ1-5|TRBV11-1|NA|NA
TGTGCCAGCACCCCGACTCAGTCCCAGCATTTT
CASTPTQSQHF
>TRBJ1-1|TRBV10-3|NA|NA
TGTGCCATCAGTGAGGCCGGGAGTGGGACTGAAGCTTTCTTT
CAISEAGSGTEAFF
>TRBJ1-2|TRBV27|NA|NA
TGTGCCAGCAGTCCAACAAGTGGATGGGGCTACACCTTC
CASSPTSGWGYTF
>TRBJ2-5|TRBV5-4|once|NA
TGTGCCAGCAGCTTGAAAGAGACCCAGTACTTC
CASSLKETQYF
>TRBJ2-2|TRBV5-4|once|NA
TGTGCCAGCAGCTCCCAGGGGGGGGCGATCGGGGAGCTGTTTTTT
CASSSQGGAIGELFF
>TRBJ2-1|TRBV7-7|NA|NA
TGTGCCGTTTCCTACGGCGGGCATGAGCAGTTCTTC
CAVSYGGHEQFF
>TRBJ2-2|TRBV10-2|once|TRBD1
TGCGCCAGCACCCTAGGGGGCAACACCGGGGAGCTGTTTTTT
CASTLGGNTGELFF